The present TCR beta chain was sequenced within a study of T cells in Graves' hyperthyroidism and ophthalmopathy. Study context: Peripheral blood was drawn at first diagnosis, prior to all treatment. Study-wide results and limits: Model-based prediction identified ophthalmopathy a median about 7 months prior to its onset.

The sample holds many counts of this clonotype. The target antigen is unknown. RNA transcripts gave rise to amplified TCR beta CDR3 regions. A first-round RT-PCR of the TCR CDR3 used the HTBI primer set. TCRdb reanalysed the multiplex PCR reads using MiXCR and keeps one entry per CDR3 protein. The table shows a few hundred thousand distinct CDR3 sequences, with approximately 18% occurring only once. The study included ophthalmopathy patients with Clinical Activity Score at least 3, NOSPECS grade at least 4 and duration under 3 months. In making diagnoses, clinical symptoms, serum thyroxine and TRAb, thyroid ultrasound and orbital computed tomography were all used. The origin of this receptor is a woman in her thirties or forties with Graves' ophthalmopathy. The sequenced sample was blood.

The CDR3 loop is CASRSPRQGGYGYTF. The CDR3 DNA is TGTGCCAGCAGGTCGCCCCGACAGGGCGGCTATGGCTACACCTTC. The chain couples TRBV11-2 to TRBJ1-2; TRBD1 matches at 7 bases. The CDR3 length is 15 residues. The V segment lost 6 bases and the J segment 4 bases; nucleotides outside the gene matches: 11. The germline V gene has CDR1 SGHAT and CDR2 FQNNGV.